The next 28 T cell receptor beta chains were all read from a single sample in a study of T-cell reconstitution after alpha-beta-depleted transplantation in children. The TCRbeta library incorporated unique molecular identifiers. From the PCR reads, TCRdb called clonotypes with MiXCR, one entry per CDR3 protein. Here the sample spans roughly 160,000 distinct CDR3 sequences, approximately 12% being singletons. The source was PBMCs, collected before TCRalphabeta/CD19-depleted stem cell transplant. The receptor source for this set is a boy aged 2-15 years with acute myeloid leukemia, due to receive a stem cell transplant.

This clonotype was recorded at least ten times. The chain joins TRBV7-3 to TRBJ2-3; 9 nucleotides align to TRBD2. Trimming at V came to 4 bases and at J to 4 bases, leaving 3 bases not matched to a gene. There are 14 residues in the CDR3. Germline V CDR1 and CDR2: SGHTA, FQGTGA. In DNA form, the CDR3 reads TGTGCCAGCAGCTCAGCGGGGGGCGCAGATACGCAGTATTTT. Its protein product is CASSSAGGADTQYF.

This chain links TRBV28 with TRBJ2-5; D uncertain. The CDR3 extends over 16 amino acids. Trimming took off 9 bases at V and 0 bases at J, with 20 bases between the two ends. The germline gives CDR1 MDHEN, CDR2 SYDVKM. CDR3 amino acids: CARSPGLMSYQETQYF. The CDR3 coding sequence is TGTGCCAGGAGCCCCGGGCTGATGTCCTACCAAGAGACCCAGTACTTC.

This clonotype was seen many times. The J gene is TRBJ2-7, the V gene TRBV20-1; D may match TRBD1 or TRBD2 (5 bases each). The germline V and J ends were trimmed by 5 bases and 1 base, with 12 bases remaining between them. The CDR3 runs to 13 residues. Germline values: CDR1 DFQATT, CDR2 SNEGSKA (reference sequence). DNA of the CDR3: TGCAGTGCTTCCGGGACGCCGTCCTACGAGCAGTACTTC. It specifies CSASGTPSYEQYF.

This clonotype occurred many times. In DNA form, the CDR3 reads TGTGCCAGCAGCCAAGGCCCGGCAGCCACTAACTATGGCTACACCTTC. Translated, it gives CASSQGPAATNYGYTF. This sequence joins TRBV4-2 and TRBJ1-2; D not resolved. Germline CDR1 is LGHNA and CDR2 is YNFKEQ. Trimming cost V 1 base and J 0 bases, with 12 bases left between them. The CDR3 length is 16 residues.

This clonotype was observed at least ten times. V and J are TRBV5-5 and TRBJ2-1; 9 bases align to TRBD2. V lost 0 bases and J lost 2; bases outside the gene matches: 3. The CDR3 totals 16 residues. CDR1 is SGHKS, CDR2 YYEKEE, per germline (reference sequence). CDR3 region: CASSLGRGGPYNEQFF. The CDR3 bases are TGTGCCAGCAGCTTGGGGCGGGGGGGCCCCTACAATGAGCAGTTCTTC.

With regard to this clonotype: A much larger clone lies a single base off, so this may be a read error. This chain uses TRBV20-1 with TRBJ2-2, with 10 bases lining up with TRBD2. Trimming took 5 bases from V and 3 from J; bases not matched to a gene: 3. The CDR3 contains 14 residues. In germline, CDR1 is DFQATT, CDR2 SNEGSKA (reference sequence). This chain's CDR3 is CSAQAGGYTGELFF. The CDR3 DNA sequence: TGCAGTGCTCAAGCGGGAGGGTACACCGGGGAGCTGTTTTTT.

Many counts were recorded for this clonotype. J is TRBJ2-1 and V is TRBV5-5, with D possibly matching TRBD1 (5 bases). CDR1 and CDR2 (germline): SGHKS, YYEKEE (reference sequence). Trimming cost V 4 bases and J 10 bases, with 9 bases left between them. The CDR3 is 11 residues long. The CDR3, as DNA: TGTGCCAGCAGCGCAGGGTTAGAGCAGTTCTTC. This translates into CASSAGLEQFF.

This chain links TRBV18 with TRBJ2-1; D is ambiguous. CDR1 is KGHSH, CDR2 LQKENI, per germline. This CDR3 is 14 amino acids long. Trimming took 3 bases from V and 0 from J, leaving 6 bases between them. DNA for the CDR3: TGTGCCAGCTCACCTCAGAGCTCCTACAATGAGCAGTTCTTC. Amino acid sequence: CASSPQSSYNEQFF.

This clonotype was found many times. J is TRBJ2-1 and V is TRBV5-1; 8 bases fit TRBD2. Germline values: CDR1 SGHRS, CDR2 YFSETQ. The CDR3 contains 16 residues. V gave up 1 base and J gave up 3 bases; unmatched junction bases: 6. CDR3 region: CASSLSGTRGYNEQFF. The CDR3 bases are TGCGCCAGCAGCTTGTCCGGGACTAGAGGCTACAATGAGCAGTTCTTC. The full variable domain, in which reference TRBV5-1 and TRBJ2-1 provide the parts outside the CDR3, is KAGVTQTPRYLIKTRGQQVTLSCSPISGHRSVSWYQQTPGQGLQFLFEYFSETQRNKGNFPGRFSGRQFSNSRSEMNVSTLELGDSALYLCASSLSGTRGYNEQFFGPGTRLTVL.

Many counts were recorded for this clonotype. This chain connects TRBV6-5 to TRBJ2-7; 10 bases fit TRBD2. V lost 2 bases and J lost 2; bases outside the gene matches: 0. The CDR3 has 14 residues. CDR1 MNHEY and CDR2 SVGAGI come from the germline V gene. CDR3 loop: CASSYLAGAYEQYF. The CDR3 region has the DNA TGTGCCAGCAGTTACCTAGCGGGAGCCTACGAGCAGTACTTC.

This clonotype was picked up many times. CDR3 nucleotides: TGTGCCAGCAGCTTAGAAGGGGACAGTCCGAACACTGAAGCTTTCTTT. This encodes CASSLEGDSPNTEAFF. The genes are TRBV13 and TRBJ1-1, with 7 bases lining up with TRBD1. Germline V lookup: CDR1 PRHDT, CDR2 FYEKMQ (reference sequence). This CDR3 region has 16 residues. The V segment lost 1 base and the J segment 1 base; nucleotides outside the gene matches: 6.

There are many counts of this clonotype. V usage is TRBV10-3 and J usage is TRBJ2-3; D is unclear. The CDR3 is 12 amino acids. Trimming pared 7 bases from V and 0 bases from J, leaving 5 bases between. CDR1 is ENHRY and CDR2 is SYGVKD in the germline V gene. The CDR3 loop is CAITDSTDTQYF. CDR3 nucleotide sequence: TGTGCCATCACCGACAGCACAGATACGCAGTATTTT.

Points on this clonotype: With a much larger clone just one base away, this may be a read error. The chain recombines TRBV6-5 with TRBJ1-2; the match to TRBD1 covers 8 bases. The length of the CDR3 is 15 residues. Germline values: CDR1 MNHEY, CDR2 SVGAGI. The DNA for the CDR3 is TGTGCCAGCAGTTATCTCAGGGGGCCTAACTATGGCGACACCTTC. Its translation is CASSYLRGPNYGDTF.

This clonotype came up many times. The V call is TRBV7-2, the J call TRBJ2-2; 7 nucleotides align to TRBD1. The ends lost 6 bases at V and 1 base at J; junction bases unmatched: 5. The CDR3 contains 15 residues. Per the germline V gene, CDR1 is SGHTA and CDR2 is FQGNSA. As DNA, the CDR3 is TGTGCCAGCAGTTCGACAGGGATGAACACCGGGGAGCTGTTTTTT. Translating it yields CASSSTGMNTGELFF.

This clonotype was recorded many times. The chain links TRBV4-1 to TRBJ2-2, with D possibly matching TRBD1 (6 bases). The CDR3 has 16 residues. Germline CDR1 is MGHRA and CDR2 is YSYEKL. Trimming shortened V by 3 bases and J by 2 bases, and 13 bases separated the two germline ends. CDR3 nucleotides: TGCGCCAGCAGCCACCCATTCAGGGGAAACACCGGGGAGCTGTTTTTT. Translating gives CASSHPFRGNTGELFF.

J is TRBJ2-7 and V is TRBV6-2 or TRBV6-3, with 7 bases identical to TRBD2. There are 15 residues in the CDR3. Germline CDR1 MNHEY, CDR2 SVGEGT. Losses at the gene ends were 0 bases for V and 2 bases for J; bases not matched to a gene: 4. The chain's CDR3 is CASSYSREAPYEQYF. CDR3 bases: TGTGCCAGCAGTTACTCCCGGGAGGCCCCCTACGAGCAGTACTTC.

This clonotype was observed a handful of times. The genes are TRBV15 and TRBJ2-1; D may be TRBD2 (5 bases). Deletions cut 1 base from V and 0 bases from J, with 7 bases between. Germline V gives CDR1 LNHNV, CDR2 YYDKDF (reference sequence). The CDR3 consists of 15 residues. The CDR3 nucleotides read TGTGCCACCAGCAGAGGAGGGAACTCCTACAATGAGCAGTTCTTC. Protein: CATSRGGNSYNEQFF. Full variable domain (remainder filled in from reference TRBV15 and TRBJ2-1): DAMVIQNPRYQVTQFGKPVTLSCSQTLNHNVMYWYQQKSSQAPKLLFHYYDKDFNNEADTPDNFQSRRPNTSFCFLDIRSPGLGDTAMYLCATSRGGNSYNEQFFGPGTRLTVL.

Many counts were recorded for this clonotype. V and J are TRBV9 and TRBJ2-5; D ambiguous. Germline assignment: CDR1 SGDLS and CDR2 YYNGEE. This CDR3 has 15 amino acids. V lost 4 bases to trimming and J lost 4 bases, with 17 bases between them. The DNA for the CDR3 is TGTGCCAGCAGCCCCACCGGAGTGTGGGGAGAGACCCAGTACTTC. This codes for CASSPTGVWGETQYF.

Ten or more counts support this clonotype. V is TRBV5-1 and J is TRBJ2-4; D is possibly TRBD1 or TRBD2 (6 bases each). This CDR3 region has 16 residues. Looked up from germline, CDR1 is SGHRS and CDR2 is YFSETQ. The V end was cut by 2 bases, the J end by 3 bases, with 15 bases between. The CDR3 reads CASSFLARGGKNIQYF. For the CDR3, the DNA is TGCGCCAGCAGCTTCCTCGCCAGGGGAGGCAAAAACATTCAGTACTTC. Based on the CDR3 plus reference TRBV5-1 and TRBJ2-4, the full variable domain is KAGVTQTPRYLIKTRGQQVTLSCSPISGHRSVSWYQQTPGQGLQFLFEYFSETQRNKGNFPGRFSGRQFSNSRSEMNVSTLELGDSALYLCASSFLARGGKNIQYFGAGTRLSVL.

This clonotype was picked up many times. CDR3 DNA: TGTGCCAGCAGCCCCAAGACTAGTCCCTCCCGGAATGAGCAGTTCTTC. This translates into CASSPKTSPSRNEQFF. The J gene is TRBJ2-1, the V gene TRBV7-9, with D maybe TRBD2 (6 bases). The ends were cut back, 5 bases at V and 7 bases at J, with 21 bases in the middle. Germline lookup yields CDR1 SEHNR and CDR2 FQNEAQ (reference sequence). The CDR3 length is 16 residues.

This clonotype was detected ten times or more. The V call is TRBV6-4, the J call TRBJ2-3, with 10 bases aligning to TRBD2. The CDR3 totals 18 residues. Germline V gene sequence: CDR1 MRHNA, CDR2 SNTAGT. V was pared by 3 bases and J by 2 bases, with 11 bases of the junction left unmatched. The CDR3 DNA reads as TGTGCCAGCAGTGATTCGCCTAGCGGGGGCCCAAACACAGATACGCAGTATTTT. This codes for CASSDSPSGGPNTDTQYF.

This clonotype was seen ten or more times. V gene TRBV28 combines with J gene TRBJ1-4, with TRBD1 identical over 8 bases. V dropped 4 bases and J dropped 1; count of bases not matched to a gene: 11. The CDR3 consists of 18 residues. Germline lookup yields CDR1 MDHEN and CDR2 SYDVKM. CDR3 amino acids: CASSSPRRQGRTNEKLFF. The CDR3 nucleotides are TGTGCCAGCAGTTCCCCCCGTAGACAGGGGCGAACTAATGAAAAACTGTTTTTT.

This clonotype was found many times. The chain has TRBV28 and TRBJ1-6, with 11 nucleotides matching TRBD1. Trimming cost V 3 bases and J 9 bases; bases outside gene matches: 1. This CDR3 has 14 amino acids. The V gene's germline CDR1 is MDHEN and CDR2 SYDVKM. CDR3 amino acids: CASSFGTGGSPLHF. The CDR3 DNA reads as TGTGCCAGCAGTTTCGGGACAGGGGGTTCACCCCTCCACTTT.

As to this clonotype: Possible read error: a much larger clone is one base away. This chain joins TRBV20-1 and TRBJ2-5, with 7 nucleotides matching TRBD1. This CDR3 comprises 14 residues. Germline CDR1 reads DFQATT; CDR2 reads SNEGSKA (reference sequence). The CDR3 nucleotides read TGCAGTGCCTTCACAGACAGGGCGGGTGAGACCCAGTCCTTC. This translates into CSAFTDRAGETQSF.

This clonotype was counted many times. The chain carries TRBV20-1 and TRBJ2-3; D call uncertain. Trimming left V 5 bases short and J 4 bases short, with 7 bases between. Looked up from germline, CDR1 is DFQATT and CDR2 is SNEGSKA (reference sequence). CDR3 length: 11 residues. The CDR3 is CSAPRSDTQYF. CDR3 coding DNA: TGCAGTGCTCCCCGCTCAGATACGCAGTATTTT.

This clonotype was seen many times. This chain connects TRBV7-2 to TRBJ2-1, with a possible D match to TRBD2 (6 bases). The CDR3 has 17 amino acids. Deletions cut 2 bases from V and 4 bases from J, with 18 bases between. CDR1 is SGHTA, CDR2 FQGNSA, per germline. CDR3 sequence: CASSLMRGLPTYNEQFF. The DNA for the CDR3 is TGTGCCAGCAGCTTAATGCGGGGACTCCCGACTTACAATGAGCAGTTCTTC.

This clonotype was picked up many times. The chain has TRBV20-1 and TRBJ1-4; possible D gene TRBD1, 6 bases. Trimming shortened V by 4 bases and J by 3 bases, and 9 bases separated the two germline ends. The CDR3 length is 13 residues. Germline lookup yields CDR1 DFQATT and CDR2 SNEGSKA (reference sequence). The CDR3 sequence: CSANTGPNEKLFF. The DNA of the CDR3 is TGCAGTGCTAATACAGGGCCTAATGAAAAACTGTTTTTT.

This clonotype was observed at least ten times. The chain has TRBV3-1 and TRBJ2-1; D not certain. The ends were cut back, 0 bases at V and 4 bases at J, with 10 bases in the middle. Germline V gives CDR1 LGHDT, CDR2 YNNKEL (reference sequence). CDR3 length equals 15 residues. Here the CDR3 reads CASSQDPSSYNEQFF. CDR3 nucleotides: TGTGCCAGCAGCCAAGATCCTAGTAGTTACAATGAGCAGTTCTTC.